This T cell receptor (beta chain) was captured by sequencing in a study of CD8 T cells in Susac syndrome. The authors reverse transcribed about 0.5 to 1 ug RNA with random hexamers. By means of immunoSEQ multiplex PCR, TCR beta CDR3 spanning 54 Vbeta and 13 Jbeta underwent amplification. Each CDR3 protein gets one entry after TCRdb re-called the immunoSEQ multiplex PCR reads with MiXCR. Here the sample spans some 150,000 distinct CDR3 sequences, approximately 94% being singletons. This CDR3 spans 13 amino acids. V lost 1 base and J 3 bases, leaving 6 bases between the germline ends. Germline V gene sequence: CDR1 SGHNT, CDR2 YYREEE (reference sequence). CD8+ and CD4+ T cells taken from blood had their TCR beta sequenced. This clonotype occurred once.

This receptor was identified in a human donor in good health. Sequenced: CD4+ T cells from PBMCs. This sequence joins TRBV5-4 and TRBJ2-3; tentatively, D is TRBD2 (5 bases). CDR3 amino acids: CASSLWETDTQYF. CDR3 nucleotide sequence: TGTGCCAGCAGCTTGTGGGAGACAGATACGCAGTATTTT.